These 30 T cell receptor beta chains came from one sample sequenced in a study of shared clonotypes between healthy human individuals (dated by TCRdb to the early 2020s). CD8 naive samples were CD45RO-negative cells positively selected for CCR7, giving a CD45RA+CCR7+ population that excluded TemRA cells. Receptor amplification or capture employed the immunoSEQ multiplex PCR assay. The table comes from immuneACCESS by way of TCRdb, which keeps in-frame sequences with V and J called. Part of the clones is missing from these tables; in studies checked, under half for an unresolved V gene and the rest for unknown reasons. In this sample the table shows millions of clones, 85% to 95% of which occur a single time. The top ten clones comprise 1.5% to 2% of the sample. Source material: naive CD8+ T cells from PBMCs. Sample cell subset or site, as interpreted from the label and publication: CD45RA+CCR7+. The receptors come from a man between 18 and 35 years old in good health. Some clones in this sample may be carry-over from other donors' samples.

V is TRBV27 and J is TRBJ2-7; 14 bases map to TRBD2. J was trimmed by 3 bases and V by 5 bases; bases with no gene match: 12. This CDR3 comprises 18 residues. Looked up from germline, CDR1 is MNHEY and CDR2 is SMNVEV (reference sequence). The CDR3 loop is CASSTWTGGTSGSYEQYF. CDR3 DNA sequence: TGTGCCAGCAGTACATGGACAGGGGGGACTAGCGGGAGCTACGAGCAGTACTTC.

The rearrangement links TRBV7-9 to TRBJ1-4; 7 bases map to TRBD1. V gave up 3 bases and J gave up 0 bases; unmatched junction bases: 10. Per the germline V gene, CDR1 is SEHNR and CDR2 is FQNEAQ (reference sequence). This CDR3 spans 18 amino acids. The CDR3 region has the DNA TGTGCCAGCAGCTTTAGGGGTTACACAGGGGCAACTAATGAAAAACTGTTTTTT. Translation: CASSFRGYTGATNEKLFF.

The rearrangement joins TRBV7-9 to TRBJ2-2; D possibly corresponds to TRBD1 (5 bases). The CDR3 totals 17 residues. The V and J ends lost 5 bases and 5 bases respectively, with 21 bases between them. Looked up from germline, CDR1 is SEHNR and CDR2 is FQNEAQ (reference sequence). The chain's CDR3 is CASSPLGQGRVTGELFF. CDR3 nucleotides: TGTGCCAGCAGCCCCCTGGGGCAGGGTCGGGTGACCGGGGAGCTGTTTTTT.

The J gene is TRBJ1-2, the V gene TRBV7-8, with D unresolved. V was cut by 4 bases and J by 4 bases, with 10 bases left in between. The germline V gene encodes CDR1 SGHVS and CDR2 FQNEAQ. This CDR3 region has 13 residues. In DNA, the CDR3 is TGTGCCAGCAGCTCTACAGAAGTCTATGGCTACACCTTC. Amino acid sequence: CASSSTEVYGYTF.

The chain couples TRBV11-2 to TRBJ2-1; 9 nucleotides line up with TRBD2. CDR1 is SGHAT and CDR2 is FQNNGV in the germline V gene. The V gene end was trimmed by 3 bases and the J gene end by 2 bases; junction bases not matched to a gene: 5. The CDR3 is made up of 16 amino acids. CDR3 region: CASSLGPSGTYNEQFF. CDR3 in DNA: TGTGCCAGCAGCTTGGGGCCTAGCGGGACCTACAATGAGCAGTTCTTC.

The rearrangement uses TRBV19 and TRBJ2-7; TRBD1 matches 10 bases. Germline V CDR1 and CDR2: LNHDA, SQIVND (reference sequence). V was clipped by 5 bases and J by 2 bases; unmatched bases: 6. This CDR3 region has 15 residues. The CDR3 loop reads CASSLGQGSAYEQYF. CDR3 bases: TGTGCCAGTAGTTTGGGACAGGGGAGCGCCTACGAGCAGTACTTC.

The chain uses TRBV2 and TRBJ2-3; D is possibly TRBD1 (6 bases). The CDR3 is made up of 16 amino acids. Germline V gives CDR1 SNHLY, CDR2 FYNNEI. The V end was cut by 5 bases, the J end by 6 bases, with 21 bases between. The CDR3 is CASSYSQVEGEDTQYF. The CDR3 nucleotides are TGTGCCAGCAGTTATTCACAGGTTGAGGGGGAGGATACGCAGTATTTT. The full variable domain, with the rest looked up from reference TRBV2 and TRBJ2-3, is EPEVTQTPSHQVTQMGQEVILRCVPISNHLYFYWYRQILGQKVEFLVSFYNNEISEKSEIFDDQFSVERPDGSNFTLKIRSTKLEDSAMYFCASSYSQVEGEDTQYFGPGTRLTVL.

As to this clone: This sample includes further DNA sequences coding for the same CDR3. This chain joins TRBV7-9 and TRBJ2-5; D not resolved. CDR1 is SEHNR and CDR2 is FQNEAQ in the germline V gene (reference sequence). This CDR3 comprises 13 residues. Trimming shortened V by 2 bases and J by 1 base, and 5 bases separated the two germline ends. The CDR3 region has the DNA TGTGCCAGCAGCTTAAGCCTCCAAGAGACCCAGTACTTC. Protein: CASSLSLQETQYF.

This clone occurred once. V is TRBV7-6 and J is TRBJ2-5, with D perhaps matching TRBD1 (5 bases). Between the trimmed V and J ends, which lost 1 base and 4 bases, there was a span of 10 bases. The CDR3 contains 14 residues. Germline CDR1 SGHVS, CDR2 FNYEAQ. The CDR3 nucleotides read TGTGCCAGCAGCTTAGAGGGGCTAGGAGAGACCCAGTACTTC. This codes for CASSLEGLGETQYF.

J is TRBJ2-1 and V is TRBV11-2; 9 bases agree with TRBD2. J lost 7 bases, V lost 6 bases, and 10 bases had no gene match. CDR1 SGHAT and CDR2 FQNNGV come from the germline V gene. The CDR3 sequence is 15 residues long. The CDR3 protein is CASSHLAGILNEQFF. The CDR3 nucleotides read TGTGCCAGCAGTCATCTAGCGGGGATACTAAATGAGCAGTTCTTC.

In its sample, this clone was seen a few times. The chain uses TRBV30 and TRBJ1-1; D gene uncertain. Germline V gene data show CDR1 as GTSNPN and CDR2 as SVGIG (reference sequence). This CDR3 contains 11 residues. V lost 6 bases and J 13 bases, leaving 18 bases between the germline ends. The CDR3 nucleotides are TGTGCCTGCTTCACCGGGGTTCTTGTTTTCTTT. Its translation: CACFTGVLVFF.

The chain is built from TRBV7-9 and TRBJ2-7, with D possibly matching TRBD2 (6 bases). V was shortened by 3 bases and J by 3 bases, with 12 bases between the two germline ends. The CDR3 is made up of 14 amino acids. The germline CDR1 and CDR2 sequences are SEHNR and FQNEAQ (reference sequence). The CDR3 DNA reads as TGTGCCAGCAGCTTGGGGGACTCGAACTACGAGCAGTACTTC. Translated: CASSLGDSNYEQYF.

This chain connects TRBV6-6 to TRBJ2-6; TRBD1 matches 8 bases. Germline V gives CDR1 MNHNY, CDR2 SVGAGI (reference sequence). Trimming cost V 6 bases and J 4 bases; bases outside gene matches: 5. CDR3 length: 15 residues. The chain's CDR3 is CASSRTGTGANVLTF. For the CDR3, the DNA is TGTGCCAGCAGCCGGACAGGGACGGGGGCCAACGTCCTGACTTTC.

The CDR3 is CASSLGVPGGNTIYF. In nucleotides, the CDR3 is TGCGCCAGCAGCTTGGGAGTGCCGGGAGGAAACACCATATATTTT. This chain connects TRBV5-1 to TRBJ1-3; D unresolved. CDR1 and CDR2 from the germline V gene are SGHRS and YFSETQ. CDR3 length equals 15 residues. Trimming left V 0 bases short and J 4 bases short, with 11 bases between.

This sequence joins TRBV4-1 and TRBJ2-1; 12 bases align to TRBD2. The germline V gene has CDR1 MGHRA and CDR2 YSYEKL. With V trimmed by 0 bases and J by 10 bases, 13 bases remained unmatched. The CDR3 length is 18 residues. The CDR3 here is CASSQDILPSGRAREQFF. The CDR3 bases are TGCGCCAGCAGCCAAGATATCCTGCCTAGCGGGAGGGCAAGGGAGCAGTTCTTC.

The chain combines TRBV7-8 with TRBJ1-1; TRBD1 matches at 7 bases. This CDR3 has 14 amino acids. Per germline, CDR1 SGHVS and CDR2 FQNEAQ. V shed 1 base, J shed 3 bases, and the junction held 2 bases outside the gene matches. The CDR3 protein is CASSLGRGYTEAFF. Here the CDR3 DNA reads TGTGCCAGCAGCTTAGGCAGGGGGTACACTGAAGCTTTCTTT. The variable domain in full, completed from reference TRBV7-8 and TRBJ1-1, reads GAGVSQSPRYKVAKRGQDVALRCDPISGHVSLFWYQQALGQGPEFLTYFQNEAQLDKSGLPSDRFFAERPEGSVSTLKIQRTQQEDSAVYLCASSLGRGYTEAFFGQGTRLTVV.

The CDR3, as DNA: TGTGCCAGCAGCGTAGCTGCTCGCCTGCGGGAGACCCAGTACTTC. Encoded protein: CASSVAARLRETQYF. V and J are TRBV9 and TRBJ2-5; D is ambiguous. CDR1 SGDLS and CDR2 YYNGEE come from the germline V gene. Deletions cut 0 bases from V and 5 bases from J, with 14 bases between. The CDR3 consists of 15 residues.

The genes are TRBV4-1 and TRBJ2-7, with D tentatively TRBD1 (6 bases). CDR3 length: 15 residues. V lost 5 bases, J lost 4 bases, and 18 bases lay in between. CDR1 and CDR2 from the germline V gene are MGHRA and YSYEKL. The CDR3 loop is CASSKRAGAPYEQYF. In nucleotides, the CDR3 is TGCGCCAGCAGCAAGAGGGCAGGGGCCCCATACGAGCAGTACTTC.

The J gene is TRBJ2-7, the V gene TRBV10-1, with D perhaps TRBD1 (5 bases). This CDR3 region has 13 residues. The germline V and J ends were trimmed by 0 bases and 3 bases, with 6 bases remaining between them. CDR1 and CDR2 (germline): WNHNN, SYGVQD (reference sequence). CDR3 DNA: TGCGCCAGCAGTGAGTCAGGGGACTACGAGCAGTACTTC. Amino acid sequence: CASSESGDYEQYF.

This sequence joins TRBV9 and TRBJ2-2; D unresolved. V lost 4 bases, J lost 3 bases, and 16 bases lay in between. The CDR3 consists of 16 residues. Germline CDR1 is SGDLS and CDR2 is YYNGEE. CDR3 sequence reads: CASSPEGRAYTGELFF. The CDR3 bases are TGTGCCAGCAGCCCAGAAGGGCGAGCTTACACCGGGGAGCTGTTTTTT.

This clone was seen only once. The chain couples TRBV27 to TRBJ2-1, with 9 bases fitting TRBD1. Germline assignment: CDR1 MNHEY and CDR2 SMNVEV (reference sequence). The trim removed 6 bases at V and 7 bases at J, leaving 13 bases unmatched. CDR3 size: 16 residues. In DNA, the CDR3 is TGTGCCAGCAGACCCGGCGGGACAGGGCCATGGAATGAGCAGTTCTTC. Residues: CASRPGGTGPWNEQFF.

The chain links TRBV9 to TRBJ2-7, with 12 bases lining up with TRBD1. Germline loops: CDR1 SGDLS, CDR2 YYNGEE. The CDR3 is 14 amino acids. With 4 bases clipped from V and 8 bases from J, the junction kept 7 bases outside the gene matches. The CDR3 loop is CASSPGTGGGKQYF. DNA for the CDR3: TGTGCCAGCAGCCCCGGGACAGGGGGCGGCAAGCAGTACTTC.

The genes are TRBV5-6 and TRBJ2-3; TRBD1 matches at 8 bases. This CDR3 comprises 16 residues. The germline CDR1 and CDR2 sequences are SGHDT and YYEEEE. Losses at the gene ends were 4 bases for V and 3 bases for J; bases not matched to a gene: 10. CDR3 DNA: TGTGCCAGCAGCCCCCGAAAAGGACAGGGAACAGATACGCAGTATTTT. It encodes CASSPRKGQGTDTQYF.

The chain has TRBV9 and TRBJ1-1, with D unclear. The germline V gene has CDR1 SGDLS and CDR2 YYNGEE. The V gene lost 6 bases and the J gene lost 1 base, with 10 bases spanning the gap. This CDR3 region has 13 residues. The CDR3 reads CASTPTGNTEAFF. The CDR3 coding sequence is TGTGCCAGCACCCCGACGGGGAACACTGAAGCTTTCTTT.

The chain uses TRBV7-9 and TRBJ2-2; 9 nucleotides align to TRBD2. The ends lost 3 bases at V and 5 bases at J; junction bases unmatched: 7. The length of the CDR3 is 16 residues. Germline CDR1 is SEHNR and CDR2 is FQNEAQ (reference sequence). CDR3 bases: TGTGCCAGCAGCTTTCCCCTAGCGGGACATACCGGGGAGCTGTTTTTT. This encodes CASSFPLAGHTGELFF.

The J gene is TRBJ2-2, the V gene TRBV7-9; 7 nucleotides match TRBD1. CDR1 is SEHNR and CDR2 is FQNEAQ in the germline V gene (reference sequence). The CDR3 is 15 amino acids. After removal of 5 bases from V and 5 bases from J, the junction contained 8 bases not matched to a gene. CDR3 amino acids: CASSTRQGETGELFF. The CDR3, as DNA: TGTGCCAGCAGCACCCGACAGGGTGAAACCGGGGAGCTGTTTTTT.

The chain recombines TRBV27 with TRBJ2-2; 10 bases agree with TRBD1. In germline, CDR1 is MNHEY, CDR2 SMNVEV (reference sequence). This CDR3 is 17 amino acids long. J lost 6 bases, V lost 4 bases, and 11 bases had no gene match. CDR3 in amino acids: CASSSLKVDRGPGELFF. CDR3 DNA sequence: TGTGCCAGCAGTTCCTTAAAGGTCGACAGGGGGCCCGGGGAGCTGTTTTTT.

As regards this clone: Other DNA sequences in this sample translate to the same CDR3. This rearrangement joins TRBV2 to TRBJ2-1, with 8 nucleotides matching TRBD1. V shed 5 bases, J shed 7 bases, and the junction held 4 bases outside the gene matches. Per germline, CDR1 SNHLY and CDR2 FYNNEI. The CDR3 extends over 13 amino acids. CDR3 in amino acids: CASSQGARNEQFF. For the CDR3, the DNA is TGTGCCAGCAGTCAGGGGGCGCGAAATGAGCAGTTCTTC.

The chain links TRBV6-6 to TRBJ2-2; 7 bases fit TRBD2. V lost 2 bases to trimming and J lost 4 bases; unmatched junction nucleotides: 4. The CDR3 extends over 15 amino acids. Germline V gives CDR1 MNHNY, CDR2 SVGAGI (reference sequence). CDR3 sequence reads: CASSYGGVSTGELFF. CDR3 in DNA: TGTGCCAGCAGTTACGGGGGGGTTAGCACCGGGGAGCTGTTTTTT.

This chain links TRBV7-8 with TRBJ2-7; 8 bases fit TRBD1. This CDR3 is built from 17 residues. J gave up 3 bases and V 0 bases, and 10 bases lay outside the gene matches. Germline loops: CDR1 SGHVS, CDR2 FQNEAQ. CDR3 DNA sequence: TGTGCCAGCAGCTTAGCGCCCGGAGAACAGGGGGACTACGAGCAGTACTTC. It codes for CASSLAPGEQGDYEQYF.